A single sample gave rise to the 20 T cell receptor beta chains below, sequenced in a study of T-cell memory formation after mild COVID-19. One entry per CDR3 protein, called by TCRdb with MiXCR from the 5' RACE reads. Of 470,000 or so distinct CDR3 sequences in the sample, 20% are singletons; the top ten hold 8.4%. The sample was PBMCs or a T cell subset sorted from them (not recorded which). Receptors originate from an adult woman who had mild COVID-19 (a few samples of this study predate the infection). Cell type and time point are not known.

The V and J genes are TRBV11-3 and TRBJ2-2; tentative D call: TRBD1 (6 bases). Trimming took 7 bases from V and 6 from J, leaving 12 bases between them. Per germline, CDR1 SGHNT and CDR2 YENEEA. The CDR3 runs to 13 residues. CDR3 in DNA: TGTGCCAGCAAGAGGGGGTACGCCGGGGAGCTGTTTTTT. It encodes CASKRGYAGELFF.

This chain connects TRBV7-2 to TRBJ1-5; weak D call: TRBD1 (5 bases). The CDR3 is 13 residues long. CDR1 is SGHTA, CDR2 FQGNSA, per germline. V shed 5 bases and J shed 5 bases, with 10 bases lying between them. For the CDR3, the DNA is TGTGCCAGCAGCCGGGGGTGGGATCAGCCCCAGCATTTT. Amino acids: CASSRGWDQPQHF.

V gene TRBV4-1 combines with J gene TRBJ2-7; 7 nucleotides agree with TRBD2. The germline CDR1 and CDR2 sequences are MGHRA and YSYEKL. V lost 1 base and J lost 2; bases outside the gene matches: 2. This CDR3 contains 14 residues. The CDR3 sequence: CASSQGAGAYEQYF. The CDR3 region has the DNA TGCGCCAGCAGCCAAGGCGCGGGGGCCTACGAGCAGTACTTC.

The chain combines TRBV4-2 with TRBJ2-1; 13 bases are shared with TRBD2. This CDR3 contains 17 residues. Unmatched junction bases numbered 4, after V lost 3 bases and J lost 2 bases. The V gene's germline CDR1 is LGHNA and CDR2 YNFKEQ. The CDR3 DNA follows: TGTGCCAGCAGCCAGACAGGACTAGCGGGGGCCTACAATGAGCAGTTCTTC. It codes for CASSQTGLAGAYNEQFF.

This CDR3 reads CASTPRGGLAGKNTQYF. CDR3 coding DNA: TGTGCCAGCACACCCCGAGGGGGACTAGCGGGAAAAAATACGCAGTATTTT. The rearrangement joins TRBV6-6 to TRBJ2-3; 13 nucleotides line up with TRBD2. Germline V gene lookup returns CDR1 MNHNY and CDR2 SVGAGI (reference sequence). This CDR3 is 17 amino acids long. V lost 7 bases, J lost 7 bases, and 14 bases stayed unmatched.

CDR3 amino acids: CASSLRGGGHEQYF. The CDR3 nucleotides are TGTGCCAGCAGTCTACGGGGGGGCGGCCACGAGCAGTACTTC. The chain has TRBV7-9 and TRBJ2-7; 8 bases agree with TRBD2. Trimming removed 6 bases from V and 5 bases from J; junction bases left unmatched: 9. Per the germline V gene, CDR1 is SEHNR and CDR2 is FQNEAQ (reference sequence). CDR3 length equals 14 residues.

This clonotype occurred a few times. The genes are TRBV12-3 or TRBV12-4 and TRBJ2-5; 14 bases agree with TRBD2. CDR3 length: 20 residues. The trim removed 0 bases at V and 5 bases at J, leaving 14 bases unmatched. In DNA form, the CDR3 reads TGTGCCAGCAGTTTAGCGTATAGACTAGCGGGAGGGCCCTCGGAGGAGACCCAGTACTTC. It translates to CASSLAYRLAGGPSEETQYF.

This clonotype was detected a few times. The genes are TRBV27 and TRBJ2-5; D is perhaps TRBD1 (5 bases). CDR3 length: 13 residues. Deletions cut 5 bases from V and 2 bases from J, with 9 bases between. Per the germline V gene, CDR1 is MNHEY and CDR2 is SMNVEV (reference sequence). This chain's CDR3 is CASSVRQQETQYF. CDR3 nucleotide sequence: TGTGCCAGCAGTGTCCGACAGCAAGAGACCCAGTACTTC.

This clonotype was recorded a few times. The chain couples TRBV4-3 to TRBJ2-7; 7 bases match TRBD1. Trimming took 1 base from V and 0 from J; bases not matched to a gene: 6. This CDR3 comprises 16 residues. Germline V gives CDR1 LGHNA, CDR2 YSLEER. CDR3 in amino acids: CASSQGLDRVSYEQYF. The DNA for the CDR3 is TGCGCCAGCAGCCAAGGCCTCGACAGGGTCTCCTACGAGCAGTACTTC.

This clonotype was recorded a few times. V gene TRBV6-2 or TRBV6-3 combines with J gene TRBJ2-7; D is ambiguous. Trimming took 4 bases from V and 3 from J, leaving 10 bases between them. Germline lookup yields CDR1 MNHEY and CDR2 SVGEGT. The CDR3 loop spans 13 amino acids. Here the CDR3 DNA reads TGTGCCAGCAGTTCCCTCGGATACTACGAGCAGTACTTC. It yields the protein CASSSLGYYEQYF.

This rearrangement joins TRBV24-1 to TRBJ2-1; D uncertain. CDR3 length: 11 residues. Trimming cost V 4 bases and J 8 bases, with 5 bases left between them. Per germline, CDR1 KGHDR and CDR2 SFDVKD. The CDR3: CATSEGYEQFF. The CDR3 coding sequence is TGTGCCACCAGTGAAGGGTATGAGCAGTTCTTC.

V gene TRBV4-1 combines with J gene TRBJ2-7; D remains unclear. V lost 4 bases to trimming and J lost 0 bases, with 13 bases between them. Germline V CDR1 and CDR2: MGHRA, YSYEKL. The CDR3 is 15 amino acids. The CDR3 region has the DNA TGCGCCAGCAGCCGGGAAGAGTTCATCTCCTACGAGCAGTACTTC. Translating it yields CASSREEFISYEQYF.

This sequence joins TRBV12-3 or TRBV12-4 and TRBJ2-1, with D possibly TRBD1 on 5 matching bases. Trimming removed 5 bases at V and 0 bases at J, with 11 bases between. CDR3 length: 15 residues. The CDR3 sequence: CASSRRQSSYNEQFF. CDR3 nucleotide sequence: TGTGCCAGCAGTCGCCGACAGAGCTCCTACAATGAGCAGTTCTTC.

This clonotype turned up a few times. V gene TRBV15 combines with J gene TRBJ1-2; D unresolved. In germline, CDR1 is LNHNV, CDR2 YYDKDF (reference sequence). The CDR3 consists of 13 residues. With 0 bases removed from V and 13 bases from J, the gap between germline ends came to 15 bases. The CDR3 is CATSRDRREGVTF. CDR3 nucleotides: TGTGCCACCAGCAGAGATCGGAGGGAGGGAGTCACCTTC.

V usage is TRBV14 and J usage is TRBJ2-1; D gene ambiguous. Per the germline V gene, CDR1 is SGHDN and CDR2 is FVKESK. V was pared by 0 bases and J by 10 bases, with 7 bases between. The CDR3 is 12 residues long. DNA of the CDR3: TGTGCCAGCAGCCAAGATATTACAGAGCAGTTCTTC. This translates into CASSQDITEQFF.

The CDR3 DNA reads as TGTGCCACCATGGACAGGCGCAATCAGCCCCAGCATTTT. Residues: CATMDRRNQPQHF. This chain uses TRBV24-1 with TRBJ1-5; TRBD1 matches 7 bases. This CDR3 is built from 13 residues. The V gene's germline CDR1 is KGHDR and CDR2 SFDVKD. Trimming at V came to 8 bases and at J to 2 bases, leaving 2 bases not matched to a gene.

This chain joins TRBV18 and TRBJ2-1; no firm D call. V shed 4 bases and J shed 6 bases, with 16 bases lying between them. Germline loops: CDR1 KGHSH, CDR2 LQKENI. This CDR3 has 15 amino acids. CDR3 nucleotides: TGTGCCAGCTCACTGAGGCAAGACTTGGGCAATGAGCAGTTCTTC. Translated: CASSLRQDLGNEQFF.

The chain joins TRBV27 to TRBJ1-1; tentatively, D is TRBD1 (5 bases). Germline values: CDR1 MNHEY, CDR2 SMNVEV (reference sequence). The germline V and J ends were trimmed by 4 bases and 4 bases, with 13 bases remaining between them. This CDR3 has 14 amino acids. The CDR3 DNA is TGTGCCAGCAGTTCGGGGGGAGTGACCACTGAAGCTTTCTTT. It translates to CASSSGGVTTEAFF.

This clonotype was detected only a few times. V gene TRBV3-1 combines with J gene TRBJ1-1; no clear D gene. V lost 5 bases to trimming and J lost 2 bases, with 9 bases between them. This CDR3 spans 13 amino acids. Germline loops: CDR1 LGHDT, CDR2 YNNKEL (reference sequence). The CDR3 here is CASSTRGNTEAFF. CDR3 DNA sequence: TGTGCCAGCAGCACCCGGGGAAACACTGAAGCTTTCTTT. Full variable domain (rest looked up from reference TRBV3-1 and TRBJ1-1): DTAVSQTPKYLVTQMGNDKSIKCEQNLGHDTMYWYKQDSKKFLKIMFSYNNKELIINETVPNRFSPKSPDKAHLNLHINSLELGDSAVYFCASSTRGNTEAFFGQGTRLTVV.

The V gene is TRBV2, the J gene TRBJ2-1; a weak D match, TRBD1 (6 bases). The V end lost 2 bases, the J end lost 4 bases, and 6 bases lay between the germline ends. The CDR3 is 13 amino acids. Germline loops: CDR1 SNHLY, CDR2 FYNNEI. The CDR3 protein is CASSEQGYNEQFF. CDR3 nucleotides: TGTGCCAGCAGTGAACAGGGGTACAATGAGCAGTTCTTC.